This entry is about one T cell receptor (beta chain). This specimen comes from a study of blood T cells in healthy people across ages. Primed by a sample-barcoded 5' primer and a J-beta primer mix, a second PCR proceeded for about 6 to 12 cycles. With 12 random nucleotides, a template-switch adaptor tagged each individual cDNA molecule. Each sample yielded at least 3 million CDR3-containing paired-end reads. TCRdb re-derived calls from the 5' RACE reads in MiXCR, one entry per CDR3 protein. The data hold about 780,000 distinct CDR3 sequences, with about 46% observed a single time. The sample taken for sequencing was blood. This sequence originates from an elderly man in good health.

CDR3 protein: CASTYRGGRETQYF. CDR3 nucleotides: TGTGCCAGTACCTACCGGGGGGGCCGGGAGACCCAGTACTTC. J is TRBJ2-5 and V is TRBV6-6, with 8 bases matching TRBD2. The CDR3 totals 14 residues. Germline CDR1 and CDR2: MNHNY and SVGAGI (reference sequence). Trimming cost V 9 bases and J 5 bases; bases outside gene matches: 11.